This T cell receptor beta chain was identified in a study of blood T cells in healthy people across ages. The CDR3 covers 12 residues. V was trimmed by 11 bases and J by 6 bases, leaving 15 bases between them. From germline, CDR1 is SGHAT and CDR2 FQNNGV. In terms of origin and age, donors were healthy Caucasian individuals from Russia aged about 6 to 95. No fewer than 7 million PBMCs went into each sample. A sample-barcoded 5' primer and a J-beta primer mix were used in a second PCR of about 7 to 12 cycles. TCRdb analysed the 5' RACE reads with MiXCR anew, one entry per CDR3 protein. The sample has approximately 1.5 million distinct CDR3 sequences; around 35% are singletons.

The TCR comes from a woman aged 25 to 39 in good health. This chain links TRBV11-2 with TRBJ2-3; D ambiguous. Sequencing used blood. In DNA form, the CDR3 reads TGTGCCGGTACATCGGCGGAGGATACGCAGTATTTT. Protein sequence: CAGTSAEDTQYF.